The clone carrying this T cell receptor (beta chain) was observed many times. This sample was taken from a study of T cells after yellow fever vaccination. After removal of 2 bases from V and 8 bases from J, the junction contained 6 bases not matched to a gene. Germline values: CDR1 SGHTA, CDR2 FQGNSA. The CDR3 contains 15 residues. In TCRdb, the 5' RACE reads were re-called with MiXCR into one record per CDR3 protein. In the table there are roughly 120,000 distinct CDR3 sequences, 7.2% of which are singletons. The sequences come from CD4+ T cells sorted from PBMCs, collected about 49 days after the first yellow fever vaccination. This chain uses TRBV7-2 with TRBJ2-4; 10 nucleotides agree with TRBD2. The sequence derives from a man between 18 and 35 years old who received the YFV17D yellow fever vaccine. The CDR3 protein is CASSLPSGGSYIQYF. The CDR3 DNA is TGTGCCAGCAGCTTACCTAGCGGGGGTTCATACATTCAGTACTTC. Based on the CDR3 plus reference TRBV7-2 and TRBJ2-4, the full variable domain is GAGVSQSPSNKVTEKGKDVELRCDPISGHTALYWYRQSLGQGLEFLIYFQGNSAPDKSGLPSDRFSAERTGGSVSTLTIQRTQQEDSAVYLCASSLPSGGSYIQYFGAGTRLSVL.